This T cell receptor (beta chain) was observed in a study of cytomegalovirus exposure and HLA in healthy donors. This clone was counted between two and nine times. Its antigen remains unknown. Per germline, CDR1 SGDLS and CDR2 YYNGEE. The CDR3 contains 16 residues. V was cut by 3 bases and J by 0 bases, with 15 bases left in between. Researchers ran the PCR with 60 Vbeta and 13 Jbeta primers. Clones were read by immunoSEQ multiplex PCR, and TCRdb kept only the in-frame ones, dropping some. The sample lists more than 95,000 clones; about 81% were seen once. Study outcomes and limitations: It was reported that the classifier diagnosed cytomegalovirus status with high specificity and sensitivity in both the original and validation cohorts. The study designated around 150 TCR beta chains cytomegalovirus-associated. Sequences of the TCR beta chain were said to predict the HLA-A and HLA-B alleles of most subjects accurately. There were several of the most significant clusters that appeared linked to common viral pathogens in a later analysis.

What was sequenced was PBMCs. The receptor's source is a man younger than 45 in good health and CMV-seronegative. The V gene is TRBV9, the J gene TRBJ1-1, with a weak D call TRBD1 (5 bases). The CDR3, as DNA: TGTGCCAGCAGCGCTCTGGGGGGAAGGGTGAACACTGAAGCTTTCTTT. Translation: CASSALGGRVNTEAFF.